What follows describes a single T cell receptor beta chain. Antigen: not known. The sample belongs to a study of monozygotic twins with inflammatory bowel disease. The germline V gene has CDR1 SGHRS and CDR2 YFSETQ. CDR3 length equals 14 residues. Template switching introduced UMIs that contain a 6-nucleotide sample barcode. For each CDR3 protein, TCRdb gives one entry from its re-call of the 5' RACE reads, without DNA. The table for this sample gives hundreds of thousands of distinct CDR3 sequences. The study, taken as a whole, reports: Distinct T cell subtypes could not be told apart. Varied immunosuppressive treatments among patients may have increased repertoire variability.

The specimen sequenced was blood. This rearrangement joins TRBV5-1 to TRBJ2-1; the D call of TRBD2 rests on TCRdb alone, since no DNA is present to check it. The receptor was derived from a human donor with ulcerative colitis or Crohn's disease, or a healthy co-twin of an affected twin (not recorded which). CDR3 loop: CASKPLVGRNEQFF.